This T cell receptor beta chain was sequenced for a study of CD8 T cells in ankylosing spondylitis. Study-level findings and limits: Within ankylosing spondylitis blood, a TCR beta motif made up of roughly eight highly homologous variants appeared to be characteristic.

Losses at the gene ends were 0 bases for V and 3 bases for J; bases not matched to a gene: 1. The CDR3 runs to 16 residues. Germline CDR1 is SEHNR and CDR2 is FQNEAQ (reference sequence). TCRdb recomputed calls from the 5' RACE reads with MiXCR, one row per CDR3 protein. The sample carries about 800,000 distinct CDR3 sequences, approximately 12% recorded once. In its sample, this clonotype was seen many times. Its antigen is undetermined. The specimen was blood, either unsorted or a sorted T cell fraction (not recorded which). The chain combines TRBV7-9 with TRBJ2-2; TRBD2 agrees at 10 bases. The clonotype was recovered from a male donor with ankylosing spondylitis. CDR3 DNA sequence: TGTGCCAGCAGCTTAGCTGGACTAGCGGACACCGGGGAGCTGTTTTTT. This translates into CASSLAGLADTGELFF.